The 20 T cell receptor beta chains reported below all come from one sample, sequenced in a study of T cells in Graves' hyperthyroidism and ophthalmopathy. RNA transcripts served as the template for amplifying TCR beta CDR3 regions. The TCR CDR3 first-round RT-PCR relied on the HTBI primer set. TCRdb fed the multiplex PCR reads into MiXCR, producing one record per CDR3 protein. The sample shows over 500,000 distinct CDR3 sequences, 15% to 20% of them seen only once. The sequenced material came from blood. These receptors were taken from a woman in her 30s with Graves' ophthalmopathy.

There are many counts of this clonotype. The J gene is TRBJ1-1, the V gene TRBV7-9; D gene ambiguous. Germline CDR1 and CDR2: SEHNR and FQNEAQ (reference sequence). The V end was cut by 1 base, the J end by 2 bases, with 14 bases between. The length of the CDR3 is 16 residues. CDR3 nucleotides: TGTGCCAGCAGCTTAGGGGCGTCGCGGGTAAACACTGAAGCTTTCTTT. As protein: CASSLGASRVNTEAFF.

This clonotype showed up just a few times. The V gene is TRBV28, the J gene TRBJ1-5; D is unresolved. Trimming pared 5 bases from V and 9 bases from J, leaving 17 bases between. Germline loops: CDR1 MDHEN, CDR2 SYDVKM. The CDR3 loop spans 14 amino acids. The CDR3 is CASSPSVIRRPQHF. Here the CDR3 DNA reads TGTGCCAGCAGTCCTTCGGTCATCCGAAGGCCCCAGCATTTT.

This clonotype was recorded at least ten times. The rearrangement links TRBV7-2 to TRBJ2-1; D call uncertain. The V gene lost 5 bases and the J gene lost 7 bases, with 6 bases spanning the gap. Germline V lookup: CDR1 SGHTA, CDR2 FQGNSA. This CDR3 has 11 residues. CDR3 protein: CASSPRNEQFF. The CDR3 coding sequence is TGTGCCAGCAGCCCTAGAAATGAGCAGTTCTTC.

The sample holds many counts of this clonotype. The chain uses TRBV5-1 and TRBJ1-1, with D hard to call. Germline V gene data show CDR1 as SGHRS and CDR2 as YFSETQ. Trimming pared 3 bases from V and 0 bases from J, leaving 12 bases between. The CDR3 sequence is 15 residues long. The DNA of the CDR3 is TGCGCCAGCAGCTCGGGCCCAGATATGAACACTGAAGCTTTCTTT. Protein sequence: CASSSGPDMNTEAFF.

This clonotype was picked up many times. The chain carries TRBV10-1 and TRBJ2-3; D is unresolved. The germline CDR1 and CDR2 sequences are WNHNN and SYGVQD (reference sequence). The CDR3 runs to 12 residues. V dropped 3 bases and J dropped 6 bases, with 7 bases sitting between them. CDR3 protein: CASSESYDTQYF. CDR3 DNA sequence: TGCGCCAGCAGTGAATCGTATGATACGCAGTATTTT.

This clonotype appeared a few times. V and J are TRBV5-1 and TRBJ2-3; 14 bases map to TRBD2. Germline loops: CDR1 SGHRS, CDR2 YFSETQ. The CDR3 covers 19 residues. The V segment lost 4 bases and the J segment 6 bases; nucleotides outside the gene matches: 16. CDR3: CASSRDVSTSGRAGDTQYF. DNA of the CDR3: TGCGCCAGCAGCCGGGACGTATCGACTAGCGGGAGGGCTGGGGATACGCAGTATTTT.

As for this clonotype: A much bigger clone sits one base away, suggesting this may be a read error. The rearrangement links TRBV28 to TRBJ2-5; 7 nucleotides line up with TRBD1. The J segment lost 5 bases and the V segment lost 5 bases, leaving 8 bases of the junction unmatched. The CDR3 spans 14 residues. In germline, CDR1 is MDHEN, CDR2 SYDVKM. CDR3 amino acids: CASSPHRGRETQYF. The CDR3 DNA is TGTGCCAGCAGTCCCCACAGGGGACGGGAGACCCAGTACTTC.

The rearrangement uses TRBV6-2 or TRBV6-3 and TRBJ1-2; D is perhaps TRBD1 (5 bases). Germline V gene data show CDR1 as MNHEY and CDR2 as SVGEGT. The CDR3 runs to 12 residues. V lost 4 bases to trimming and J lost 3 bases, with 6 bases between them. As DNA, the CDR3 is TGTGCCAGCAGTTTACAGGACTATGGCTACACCTTC. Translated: CASSLQDYGYTF.

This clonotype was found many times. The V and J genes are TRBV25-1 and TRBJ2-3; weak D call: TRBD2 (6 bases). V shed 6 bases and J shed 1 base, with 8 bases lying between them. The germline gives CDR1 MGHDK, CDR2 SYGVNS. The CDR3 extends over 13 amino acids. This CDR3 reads CASRERGTDTQYF. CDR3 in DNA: TGTGCCAGCAGGGAGCGGGGCACAGATACGCAGTATTTT. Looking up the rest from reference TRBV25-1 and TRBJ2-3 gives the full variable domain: EADIYQTPRYLVIGTGKKITLECSQTMGHDKMYWYQQDPGMELHLIHYSYGVNSTEKGDLSSESTVSRIRTEHFPLTLESARPSHTSQYLCASRERGTDTQYFGPGTRLTVL.

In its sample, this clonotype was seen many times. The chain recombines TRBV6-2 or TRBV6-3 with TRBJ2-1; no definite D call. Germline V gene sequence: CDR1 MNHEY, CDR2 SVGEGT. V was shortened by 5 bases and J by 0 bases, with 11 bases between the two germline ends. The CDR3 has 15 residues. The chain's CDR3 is CASSISPPSYNEQFF. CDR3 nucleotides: TGTGCCAGCAGTATTAGTCCCCCCTCCTACAATGAGCAGTTCTTC.

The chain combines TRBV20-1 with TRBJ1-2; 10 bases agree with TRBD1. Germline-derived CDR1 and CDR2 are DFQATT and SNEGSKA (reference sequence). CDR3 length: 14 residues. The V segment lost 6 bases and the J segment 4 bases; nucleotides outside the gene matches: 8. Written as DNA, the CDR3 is TGCAGTGCAGGGACAGGGGAATACGTCTATGGCTACACCTTC. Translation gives CSAGTGEYVYGYTF.

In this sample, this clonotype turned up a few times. This CDR3 is CASSGLWQSSEQYF. DNA of the CDR3: TGTGCCAGTAGTGGTTTATGGCAGTCCAGCGAGCAGTACTTC. This sequence joins TRBV19 and TRBJ2-7; D not resolved. This CDR3 has 14 residues. Between the trimmed V and J ends, which lost 5 bases and 6 bases, there was a span of 17 bases. From germline, CDR1 is LNHDA and CDR2 SQIVND (reference sequence).

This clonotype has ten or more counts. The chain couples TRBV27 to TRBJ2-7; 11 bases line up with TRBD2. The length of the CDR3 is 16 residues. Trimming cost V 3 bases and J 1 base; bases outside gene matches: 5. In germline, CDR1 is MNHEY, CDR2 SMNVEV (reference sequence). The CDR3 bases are TGTGCCAGCAGTTTCAAGACTAGCGGGAATTCCTACGAGCAGTACTTC. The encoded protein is CASSFKTSGNSYEQYF.

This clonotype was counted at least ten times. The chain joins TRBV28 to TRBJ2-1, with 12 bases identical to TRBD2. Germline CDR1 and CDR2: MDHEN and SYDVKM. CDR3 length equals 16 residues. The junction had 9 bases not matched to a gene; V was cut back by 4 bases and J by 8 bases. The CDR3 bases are TGTGCCAGCAGTTCCCTGAGACTAGCGGGAGCCGATGAGCAGTTCTTC. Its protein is CASSSLRLAGADEQFF.

CDR3 in amino acids: CATRDSNTEAFF. The CDR3 coding sequence is TGTGCCACCAGGGACAGCAACACTGAAGCTTTCTTT. This rearrangement joins TRBV24-1 to TRBJ1-1; possibly TRBD1 for D (6 bases). Germline CDR1 KGHDR, CDR2 SFDVKD. This CDR3 spans 12 amino acids. V lost 7 bases to trimming and J lost 2 bases, with 7 bases between them.

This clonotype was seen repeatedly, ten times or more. As DNA, the CDR3 is TGCAGCGTTCCTTGGGGGACACGGGATGAAAAACTGTTTTTT. Encoded protein: CSVPWGTRDEKLFF. V usage is TRBV29-1 and J usage is TRBJ1-4, with D perhaps TRBD1 (6 bases). Germline V gene data show CDR1 as SQVTM and CDR2 as ANQGSEA. The CDR3 runs to 14 residues. V was trimmed by 5 bases and J by 6 bases, leaving 16 bases between them.

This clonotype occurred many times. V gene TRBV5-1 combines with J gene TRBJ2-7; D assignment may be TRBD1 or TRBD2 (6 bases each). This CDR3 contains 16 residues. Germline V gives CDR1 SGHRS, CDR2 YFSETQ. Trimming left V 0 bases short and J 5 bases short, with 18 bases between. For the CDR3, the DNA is TGCGCCAGCAGCTTGGCCGGCACAGGGAGGAGGAACGAGCAGTACTTC. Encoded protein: CASSLAGTGRRNEQYF.

The CDR3 DNA reads TGTGCCAGCACCCCGACAGGGGCATCCTCTGGGGCCAACGTCCTGACTTTC. It is translated as CASTPTGASSGANVLTF. The V gene is TRBV27, the J gene TRBJ2-6, with 8 bases lining up with TRBD1. The V gene's germline CDR1 is MNHEY and CDR2 SMNVEV (reference sequence). Unmatched junction bases numbered 8, after V lost 7 bases and J lost 0 bases. This CDR3 has 17 amino acids.

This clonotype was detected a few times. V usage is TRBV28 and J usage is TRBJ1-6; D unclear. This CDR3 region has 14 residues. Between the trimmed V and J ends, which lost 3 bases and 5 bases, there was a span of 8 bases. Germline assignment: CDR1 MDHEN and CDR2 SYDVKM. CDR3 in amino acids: CASSLVTDNSPLHF. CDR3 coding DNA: TGTGCCAGCAGTTTGGTCACGGATAATTCACCCCTCCACTTT.

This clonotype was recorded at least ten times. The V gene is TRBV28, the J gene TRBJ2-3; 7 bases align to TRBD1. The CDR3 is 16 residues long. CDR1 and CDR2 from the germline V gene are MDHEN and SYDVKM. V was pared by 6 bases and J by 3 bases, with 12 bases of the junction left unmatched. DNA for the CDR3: TGTGCCAGCAGCCCATCAGGGGGTGAGCGGACAGATACGCAGTATTTT. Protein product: CASSPSGGERTDTQYF.